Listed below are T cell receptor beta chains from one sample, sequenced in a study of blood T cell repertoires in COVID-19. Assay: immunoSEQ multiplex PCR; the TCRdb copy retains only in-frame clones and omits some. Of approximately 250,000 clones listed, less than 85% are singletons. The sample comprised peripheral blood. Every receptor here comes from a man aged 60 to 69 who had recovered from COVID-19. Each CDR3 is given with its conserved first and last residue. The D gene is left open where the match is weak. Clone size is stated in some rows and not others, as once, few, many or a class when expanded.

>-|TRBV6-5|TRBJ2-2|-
TGTGCCAGCAATCACCGGGACACCACCGGGGAGCTGTTTTTT
CASNHRDTTGELFF
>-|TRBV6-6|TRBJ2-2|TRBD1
TGTGCCAGCAGTCGGGACAGGGGGGAAGTGGTCACCGGGGAGCTGTTTTTT
CASSRDRGEVVTGELFF
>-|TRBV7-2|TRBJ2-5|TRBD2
TGTGCCAGCAGCTCACGAGCGGGGAGCCAGGAGACCCAGTACTTC
CASSSRAGSQETQYF
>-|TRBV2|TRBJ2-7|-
TGTGCCAGCATCCGGAGCCAATACGTAGAGCAGTACTTC
CASIRSQYVEQYF
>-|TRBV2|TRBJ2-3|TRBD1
TGTGCCAGCAGAAAAACCGGGACAGGGGGTGATACGCAGTATTTT
CASRKTGTGGDTQYF
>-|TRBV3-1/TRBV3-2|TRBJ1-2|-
TGTGCCAGCAGCCAACAGGGAGGCGACTATGGCTACACCTTC
CASSQQGGDYGYTF
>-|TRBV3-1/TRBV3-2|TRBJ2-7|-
TGTGCCAGCAGCCTCCTCGGCACTAACTTCTACGAGCAGTACTTC
CASSLLGTNFYEQYF
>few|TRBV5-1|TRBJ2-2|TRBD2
TGCGCCAGCAGCCAGGGACCTAGCGGGAGATCCGGGGAGCTGTTTTTT
CASSQGPSGRSGELFF
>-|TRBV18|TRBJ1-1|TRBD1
TGTGCCAGCTCACCGGGACAGGGTACGAACACTGAAGCTTTCTTT
CASSPGQGTNTEAFF
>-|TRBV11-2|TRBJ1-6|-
TGTGCCAGCCAGGTTAAGGGGAATTCACCCCTCCACTTT
CASQVKGNSPLHF
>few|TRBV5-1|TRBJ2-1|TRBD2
TGCGCCAGCAGCACACCTCGGACTAGCGGTTACAATGAGCAGTTCTTC
CASSTPRTSGYNEQFF
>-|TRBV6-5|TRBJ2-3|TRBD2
TGTGCCAGCTGGCTAAGCGGGAGAGCAGATACGCAGTATTTT
CASWLSGRADTQYF
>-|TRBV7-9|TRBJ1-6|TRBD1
TGTGCCAGCAGCTTCTCGAACGTAAACCGGGACAGGGATAATTCACCCCTCCACTTT
CASSFSNVNRDRDNSPLHF
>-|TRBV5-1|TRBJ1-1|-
TGCGCCAGCACCGGCGGGGTCCTTACGAAGGTGGCTTTCTTT
CASTGGVLTKVAFF
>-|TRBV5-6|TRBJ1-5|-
TGTGCCAGCAGCGTCCGGGGTCTGCGAGGTCAGCCCCAGCATTTT
CASSVRGLRGQPQHF
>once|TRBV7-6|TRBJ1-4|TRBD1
TGTGCCAGCAGTCGGGGACAGGGGACAACTAATGAAAAACTGTTTTTT
CASSRGQGTTNEKLFF
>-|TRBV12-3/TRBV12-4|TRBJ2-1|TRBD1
TGTGCCAGCACCAGGGGGTTGGTGAATGAGCAGTTCTTC
CASTRGLVNEQFF
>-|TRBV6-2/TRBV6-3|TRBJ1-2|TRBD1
TGTGCCAGCAGCTGGACAGGGGCCACCTATGGCTACACCTTC
CASSWTGATYGYTF
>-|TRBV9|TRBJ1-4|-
TGTGCCAGCAGCACCCGGGACACGTATGAAAAACTGTTTTTT
CASSTRDTYEKLFF
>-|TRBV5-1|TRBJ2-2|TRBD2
TGCGCCAGCAGCTCGGGACTAGGTGGCAACACCGGGGAGCTGTTTTTT
CASSSGLGGNTGELFF
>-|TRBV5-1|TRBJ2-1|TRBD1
TGCGCCAGCAGCAAAGGGACAGGGTCCTACAATGAGCAGTTCTTC
CASSKGTGSYNEQFF
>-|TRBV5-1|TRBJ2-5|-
TGCGCCAGCAGCTTGGCCGACAGGGAGGACCAAGAGACCCAGTACTTC
CASSLADREDQETQYF
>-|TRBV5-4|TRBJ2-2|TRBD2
TGTGCCAGCAGCTTGTCAGCGGGAGGGTCCGGGGAGCTGTTTTTT
CASSLSAGGSGELFF
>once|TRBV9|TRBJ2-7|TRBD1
TGTGCCAGCAGCGTAGGGGGGACAGGGGCCTCCTACGAGCAGTACTTC
CASSVGGTGASYEQYF
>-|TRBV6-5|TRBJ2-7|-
TGTGCCAGCAGCATGACAGGAGTCGCCTACGAGCAGTACTTC
CASSMTGVAYEQYF
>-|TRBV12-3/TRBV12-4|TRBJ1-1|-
TGTGCCAGCAGCCAGATAAACAGGGTTGAAGCTTTCTTT
CASSQINRVEAFF
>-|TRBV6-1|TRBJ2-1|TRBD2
TGTGCCAGCAGTGTTTCTGTAAGCGGGGGGGCCTTAAGCTCCTACAATGAGCAGTTCTTC
CASSVSVSGGALSSYNEQFF
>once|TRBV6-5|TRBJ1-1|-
TGTGCCAGCAGTCAGCGGACCTTTGGGTACACTGAAGCTTTCTTT
CASSQRTFGYTEAFF
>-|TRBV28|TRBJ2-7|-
TGTGCCAGCACCGAGCGGTCTGGAGTGCAGTACTTC
CASTERSGVQYF
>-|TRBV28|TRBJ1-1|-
TGTGCCAGCTTATTCGGCGGGGTTCCCACTGAAGCTTTCTTT
CASLFGGVPTEAFF
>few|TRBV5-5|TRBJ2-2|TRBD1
TGTGCCAGCAGCTACCAGACAGGGCCCACGAACACCGGGGAGCTGTTTTTT
CASSYQTGPTNTGELFF
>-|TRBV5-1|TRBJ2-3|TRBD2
TGCGCCAGCAGCCCTAGCGGTTGGGGCCGCACAGATACGCAGTATTTT
CASSPSGWGRTDTQYF
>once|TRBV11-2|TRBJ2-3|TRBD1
TGTGCCAGCAGCCCACCTATATTGGGACAGCCCACAGATACGCAGTATTTT
CASSPPILGQPTDTQYF
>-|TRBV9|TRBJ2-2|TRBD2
TGTGCCAGCAGCGTAGTGCCCGTAAGCGGGGGGGCGAACACCGGGGAGCTGTTTTTT
CASSVVPVSGGANTGELFF
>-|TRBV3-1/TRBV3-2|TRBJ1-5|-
TGTGCCAGCAGCCAAGGCTTCGCGCGGCCCCAGCATTTT
CASSQGFARPQHF
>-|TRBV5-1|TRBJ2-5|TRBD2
TGCGCCAGCAGCTCGGGACTAGCGGGAGGAGAGGGGGAGACCCAGTACTTC
CASSSGLAGGEGETQYF
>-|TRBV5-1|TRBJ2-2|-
TGCGCCAGCACCCAGGGTCAAACCGGGGAGCTGTTTTTT
CASTQGQTGELFF
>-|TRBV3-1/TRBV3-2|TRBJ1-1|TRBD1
TGTGCCAGCAGCCAATACAGGGGGGTCAGAACGTACACTGAAGCTTTCTTT
CASSQYRGVRTYTEAFF
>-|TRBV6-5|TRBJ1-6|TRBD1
TGTGCCAGCAGTTACTCACGGGGACAGGGGCTTTCACCCCTCCACTTT
CASSYSRGQGLSPLHF